This record covers a single T cell receptor beta chain. Its antigen is still unknown. Under the authors' procedure: ImmunoSEQ output held junction-only sequences without quality scores, so filtering differed. Here immunoSEQ multiplex PCR was the method, and the copy in TCRdb shows in-frame clones only, minus some. Clone size and the V and J calls come from that table; the DNA yielded D and trimming. Here the sample spans under 1,100,000 clones, about 76% being singletons. The data were taken from a study of shared clonotypes between healthy human individuals. Study outcomes and limitations: Sampling was confined to blood; repertoires within tissues likely differ. Represented diversity (both genetic and exposure-history) was limited by the small number of donors. Among donors, sharing of clonotypes was expected to be affected by sequencing depth.

This CDR3 region has 14 residues. Unmatched junction bases numbered 13, after V lost 5 bases and J lost 9 bases. Germline CDR1 reads MNHNY; CDR2 reads SVGAGI (reference sequence). The sample comprised memory CD4+ T cells sorted from blood. Specified subset: CD45RA-negative fraction. The gene calls are TRBV6-6 and TRBJ2-7; 7 bases line up with TRBD2. This TCR came from a man between 18 and 29 years old in good health. As DNA, the CDR3 is TGTGCCAGCAGTAGCGGGACGGCAGGGCTAGTGCAGTACTTC. Its protein is CASSSGTAGLVQYF.